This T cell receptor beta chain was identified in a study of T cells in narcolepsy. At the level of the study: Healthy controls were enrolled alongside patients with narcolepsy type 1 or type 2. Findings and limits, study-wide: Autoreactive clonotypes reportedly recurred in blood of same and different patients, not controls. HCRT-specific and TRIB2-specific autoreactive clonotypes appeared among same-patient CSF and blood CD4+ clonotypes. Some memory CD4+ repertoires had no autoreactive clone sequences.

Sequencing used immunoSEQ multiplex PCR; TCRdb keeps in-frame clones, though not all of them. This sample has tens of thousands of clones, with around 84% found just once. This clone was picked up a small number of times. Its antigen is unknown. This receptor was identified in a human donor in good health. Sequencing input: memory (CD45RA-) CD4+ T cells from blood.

CDR3 region: CASQGALGPYEKLFF. The DNA for the CDR3 is TGTGCCAGTCAGGGGGCACTTGGCCCTTATGAAAAACTGTTTTTT. The chain couples TRBV6-5 to TRBJ1-4, with TRBD1 matching 8 bases. Trimming at V came to 9 bases and at J to 6 bases, leaving 12 bases not matched to a gene. Germline V gives CDR1 MNHEY, CDR2 SVGAGI. The CDR3 sequence is 15 residues long.